The TCR beta chain under discussion was sequenced for a study of T cells in localized non-small cell lung cancer. Regarding the study as a whole: In adjacent lung appeared a median 57 of the top 100 tumor clones. Heterogeneity cannot be ruled out, as sequencing used one tumor region only.

Germline V gene data show CDR1 as SQVTM and CDR2 as ANQGSEA. CDR3 length equals 13 residues. Trimming pared 7 bases from V and 3 bases from J, leaving 15 bases between. Comments on this clone: Its cognate antigen is unknown.

Clones were sequenced by immunoSEQ multiplex PCR, and TCRdb holds only the in-frame ones, with some missing. Counted here are tens of thousands of clones, approximately 88% occurring once; the ten biggest clones make up 25% to 30%. V gene TRBV29-1 combines with J gene TRBJ1-1; D possibly corresponds to TRBD1 (6 bases). Source: peripheral blood mononuclear cells, taken before any cancer treatment. This clonotype originated in a male donor at least 60 years old with stage II lung adenocarcinoma. The CDR3, as DNA: TGCAGCGGCTGCAGGGGAGGCGACACTGAAGCTTTCTTT. It is translated as CSGCRGGDTEAFF.